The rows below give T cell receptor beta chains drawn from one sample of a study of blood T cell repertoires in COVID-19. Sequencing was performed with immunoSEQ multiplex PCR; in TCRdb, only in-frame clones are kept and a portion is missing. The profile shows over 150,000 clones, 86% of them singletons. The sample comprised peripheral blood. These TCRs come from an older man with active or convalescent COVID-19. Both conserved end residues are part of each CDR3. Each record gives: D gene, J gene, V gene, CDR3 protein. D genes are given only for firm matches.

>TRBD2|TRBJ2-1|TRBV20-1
CSASPGLAGVVLSYNEQFF
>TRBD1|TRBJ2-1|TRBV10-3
CAISVEGAFDEQFF
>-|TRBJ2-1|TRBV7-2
CASSLTPTPGNNEQFF
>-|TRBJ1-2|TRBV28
CASRLPQGIGYGYTF
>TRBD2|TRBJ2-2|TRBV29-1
CSVGVAGGPGELFF
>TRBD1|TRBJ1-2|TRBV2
CASGLLTGGYGYTF
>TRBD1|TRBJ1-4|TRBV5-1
CASSLSGQGGNEKLFF
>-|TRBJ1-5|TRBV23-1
CASSQYDLQPQHF
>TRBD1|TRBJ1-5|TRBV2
CASSTGGNQPQHF
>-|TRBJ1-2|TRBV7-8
CASSPRGGGGNYGYTF
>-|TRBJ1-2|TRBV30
CASNFNYGYTF
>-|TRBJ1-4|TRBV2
CASTGSSNEKLFF
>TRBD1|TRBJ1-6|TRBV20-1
CSASQGVAPLHF
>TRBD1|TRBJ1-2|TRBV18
CASSPDRGNYTF
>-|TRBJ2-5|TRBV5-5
CASSRTGQETQYF
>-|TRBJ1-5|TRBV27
CASSGGRGQPQHF
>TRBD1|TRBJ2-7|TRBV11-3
CASSLNTGAYEQYF
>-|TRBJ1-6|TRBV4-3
CASSQVPTESSYNSPLHF
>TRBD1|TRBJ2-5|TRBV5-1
CASSHGQGYSETQYF
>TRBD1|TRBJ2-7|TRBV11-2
CASSRGTGLEQYF
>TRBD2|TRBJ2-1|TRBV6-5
CASMTSATYNEQFF
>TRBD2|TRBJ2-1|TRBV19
CASSGWEGDNEQFF
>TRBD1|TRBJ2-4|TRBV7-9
CASSLSGGNGNIQYF
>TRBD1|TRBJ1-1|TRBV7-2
CASSPLRTGSSGAFF
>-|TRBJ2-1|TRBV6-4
CASSVEGGGYNEQFF
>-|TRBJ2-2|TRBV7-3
CASSLSPGSGVRELFF
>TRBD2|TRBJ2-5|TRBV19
CASRATSVTLETQYF
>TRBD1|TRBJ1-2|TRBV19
CASSSRTGAFNYGYTF
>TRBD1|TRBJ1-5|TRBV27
CASSLADRVQPQHF
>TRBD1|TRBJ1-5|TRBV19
CASTQGSRDQPQHF
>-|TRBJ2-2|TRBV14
CASSQLGRPRGGELFF
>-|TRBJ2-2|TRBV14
CASSRQGLVGELFF
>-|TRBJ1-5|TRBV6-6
CASEQRQSNQPQHF